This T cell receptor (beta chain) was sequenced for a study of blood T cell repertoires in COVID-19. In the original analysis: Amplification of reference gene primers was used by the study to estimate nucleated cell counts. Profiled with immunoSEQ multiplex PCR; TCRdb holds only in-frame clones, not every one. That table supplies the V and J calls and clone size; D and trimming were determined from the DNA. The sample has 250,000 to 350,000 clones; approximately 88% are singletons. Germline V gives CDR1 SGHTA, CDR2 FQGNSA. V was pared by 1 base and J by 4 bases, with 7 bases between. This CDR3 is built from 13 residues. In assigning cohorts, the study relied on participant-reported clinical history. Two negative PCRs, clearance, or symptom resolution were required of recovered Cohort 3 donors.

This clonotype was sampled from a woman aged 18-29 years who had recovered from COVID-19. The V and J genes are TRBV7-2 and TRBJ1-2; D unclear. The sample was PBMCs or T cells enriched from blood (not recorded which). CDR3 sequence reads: CASSLELTYGYTF. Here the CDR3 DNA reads TGTGCCAGCAGCTTAGAACTTACCTATGGCTACACCTTC.